Sequencing of this T cell receptor beta chain was carried out in a study of blood T cell repertoires in COVID-19. About the study: Researchers got acute and convalescent COVID-19 samples from the United States, Italy and Spain.

Per the original data handling: For nucleated cells, counts were estimated from reference gene primer amplification. Profiling relied on immunoSEQ multiplex PCR, and the TCRdb table lists in-frame clones only, not all of them. The DNA was the basis for D and trimming; V, J and clone size are from that table. The sample holds about 230,000 clones, approximately 80% seen once. This receptor was taken from a woman aged 45-65 years with acute or convalescent COVID-19. Material for sequencing was peripheral blood.

The CDR3 nucleotides read TGTGCCAGCAGCACGGGACAGGGGTTCACCGGGGAGCTGTTTTTT. This codes for CASSTGQGFTGELFF. The chain links TRBV7-3 to TRBJ2-2; TRBD1 matches at 10 bases. Per the germline V gene, CDR1 is SGHTA and CDR2 is FQGTGA. The CDR3 has 15 amino acids. V was clipped by 5 bases and J by 4 bases; unmatched bases: 4.